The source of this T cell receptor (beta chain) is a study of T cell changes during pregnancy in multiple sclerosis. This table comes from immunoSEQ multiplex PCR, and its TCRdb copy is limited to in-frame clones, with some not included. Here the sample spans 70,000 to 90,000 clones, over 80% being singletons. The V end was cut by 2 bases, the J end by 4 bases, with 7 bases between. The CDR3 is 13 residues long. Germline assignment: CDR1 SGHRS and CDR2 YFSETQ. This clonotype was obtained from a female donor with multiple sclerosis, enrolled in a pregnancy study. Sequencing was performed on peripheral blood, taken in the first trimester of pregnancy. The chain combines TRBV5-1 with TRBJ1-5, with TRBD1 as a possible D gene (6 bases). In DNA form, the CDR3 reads TGCGCCAGCAGCTTAGGACAGAATCAGCCCCAGCATTTT. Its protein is CASSLGQNQPQHF.